These 2 T cell receptor beta chains share one sample of origin, sequenced in a study of T cell responses to AZD1222 COVID-19 vaccine. Profiling relied on immunoSEQ multiplex PCR, and the TCRdb table lists in-frame clones only, not all of them. The data show 95,000 to 150,000 clones, around 90% seen once. The sample in question was peripheral blood, obtained on day 0 of AZD1222 vaccination. The receptor set was obtained from an adult in good health.

CDR3 in amino acids: CAIGERGASYSNQPQHF. The DNA of the CDR3 is TGTGCCATCGGGGAGAGGGGGGCCTCATATAGCAATCAGCCCCAGCATTTT. The chain is built from TRBV10-3 and TRBJ1-5; maybe TRBD1 (6 bases). The germline CDR1 and CDR2 sequences are ENHRY and SYGVKD. This CDR3 region has 17 residues. Trimming took off 8 bases at V and 0 bases at J, with 20 bases between the two ends.

This rearrangement joins TRBV5-1 to TRBJ2-5; D not certain. This CDR3 is 13 amino acids long. Germline V gene lookup returns CDR1 SGHRS and CDR2 YFSETQ. V was trimmed by 0 bases and J by 4 bases, leaving 7 bases between them. The CDR3: CASSLVKGETQYF. CDR3 in DNA: TGCGCCAGCAGCTTGGTGAAAGGAGAGACCCAGTACTTC. The complete variable domain, with remaining parts taken from reference TRBV5-1 and TRBJ2-5, reads KAGVTQTPRYLIKTRGQQVTLSCSPISGHRSVSWYQQTPGQGLQFLFEYFSETQRNKGNFPGRFSGRQFSNSRSEMNVSTLELGDSALYLCASSLVKGETQYFGPGTRLLVL.